The 21 T cell receptor beta chains listed next were all sequenced from one sample in a study of OX40 agonist ivuxolimab in advanced cancers. Sequencing was performed with immunoSEQ multiplex PCR; in TCRdb, only in-frame clones are kept and a portion is missing. The profile shows tens of thousands of clones, roughly 82% of them singletons. The source material was CD4+ or CD8+ T cells sorted from blood, sampled in a trial of the OX40 agonist ivuxolimab. Source of these receptors: an adult with an advanced solid tumor such as melanoma, head and neck, liver or kidney cancer.

In DNA form, the CDR3 reads TGTGCCAGCAGCCGGGAGCCCGGGACAAGTTATGGCTACACCTTC. Translation: CASSREPGTSYGYTF. This chain joins TRBV5-6 and TRBJ1-2; weak D call: TRBD1 (6 bases). Germline V CDR1 and CDR2: SGHDT, YYEEEE. This CDR3 has 15 residues. Trimming took off 4 bases at V and 5 bases at J, with 18 bases between the two ends.

This chain links TRBV7-2 with TRBJ2-5, with 8 nucleotides matching TRBD2. From germline, CDR1 is SGHTA and CDR2 FQGNSA. CDR3 size: 17 residues. The V gene end was trimmed by 0 bases and the J gene end by 5 bases; junction bases not matched to a gene: 11. CDR3 amino acids: CASSLARWTSTDETQYF. The CDR3 DNA sequence: TGTGCCAGCAGCTTAGCGCGTTGGACTAGCACGGATGAGACCCAGTACTTC.

The genes are TRBV6-6 and TRBJ2-1; TRBD1 matches at 11 bases. This CDR3 region has 14 residues. J was trimmed by 8 bases and V by 4 bases; bases with no gene match: 4. Germline V CDR1 and CDR2: MNHNY, SVGAGI (reference sequence). For the CDR3, the DNA is TGTGCCAGCAGTTCGTGGACAGGGGGCTATGAGCAGTTCTTC. Translation: CASSSWTGGYEQFF.

The chain is built from TRBV30 and TRBJ2-3, with 8 nucleotides matching TRBD2. This CDR3 comprises 16 residues. The germline gives CDR1 GTSNPN, CDR2 SVGIG (reference sequence). V lost 0 bases to trimming and J lost 2 bases; unmatched junction nucleotides: 7. This CDR3 is CAWSVPREDPTDTQYF. CDR3 nucleotide sequence: TGTGCCTGGAGTGTACCGCGGGAGGACCCCACAGATACGCAGTATTTT.

This chain links TRBV11-2 with TRBJ2-3; no definite D call. Germline lookup yields CDR1 SGHAT and CDR2 FQNNGV. This CDR3 comprises 13 residues. V lost 5 bases and J lost 6, with 12 bases in between. CDR3 nucleotide sequence: TGTGCCAGCAGCCCTCAGAGACGGGATACGCAGTATTTT. Encoded protein: CASSPQRRDTQYF.

V usage is TRBV19 and J usage is TRBJ2-3; the D gene is possibly TRBD1 (6 bases). This CDR3 region has 14 residues. V gave up 4 bases and J gave up 0 bases, with 8 bases separating them. Germline lookup yields CDR1 LNHDA and CDR2 SQIVND (reference sequence). Here the CDR3 reads CASSNQGSTDTQYF. CDR3 nucleotides: TGTGCCAGTAGTAATCAGGGGAGCACAGATACGCAGTATTTT.

The J gene is TRBJ1-5, the V gene TRBV9; D is perhaps TRBD1 (6 bases). Germline V gene data show CDR1 as SGDLS and CDR2 as YYNGEE. The CDR3 runs 15 residues. Trimming cost V 3 bases and J 3 bases, with 13 bases left between them. The CDR3 sequence is CASSAQGLDNQPQHF. The DNA of the CDR3 is TGTGCCAGCAGCGCGCAGGGGTTGGACAATCAGCCCCAGCATTTT. Complete variable domain (other parts from reference TRBV9 and TRBJ1-5): DSGVTQTPKHLITATGQRVTLRCSPRSGDLSVYWYQQSLDQGLQFLIQYYNGEERAKGNILERFSAQQFPDLHSELNLSSLELGDSALYFCASSAQGLDNQPQHFGDGTRLSIL.

This chain links TRBV6-5 with TRBJ2-4; D uncertain. In germline, CDR1 is MNHEY, CDR2 SVGAGI. The V gene lost 0 bases and the J gene lost 0 bases, with 6 bases spanning the gap. The CDR3 totals 15 residues. CDR3 in DNA: TGTGCCAGCAGTTACTCGGCCAGAGCCAAAAACATTCAGTACTTC. Protein: CASSYSARAKNIQYF.

The chain recombines TRBV6-5 with TRBJ2-6; D is possibly TRBD2 (5 bases). Germline CDR1 and CDR2: MNHEY and SVGAGI. CDR3 length: 16 residues. V was shortened by 2 bases and J by 3 bases, with 11 bases between the two germline ends. As DNA, the CDR3 is TGTGCCAGCAGTTACCAGGACTTTGGTGGGGCCAACGTCCTGACTTTC. Translating it yields CASSYQDFGGANVLTF.

In its sample, this clone was seen a few times. This rearrangement joins TRBV11-2 to TRBJ1-5; no clear D gene. V was cut by 4 bases and J by 4 bases, with 5 bases left in between. Germline-derived CDR1 and CDR2 are SGHAT and FQNNGV. This CDR3 contains 12 residues. CDR3 nucleotide sequence: TGTGCCAGCAGCTCGGTAAATCAGCCCCAGCATTTT. It specifies CASSSVNQPQHF.

The chain employs TRBV7-9 and TRBJ1-1; TRBD1 might be the D (6 bases). Germline V gene lookup returns CDR1 SEHNR and CDR2 FQNEAQ (reference sequence). The CDR3 has 14 amino acids. V was shortened by 4 bases and J by 1 base, with 10 bases between the two germline ends. The CDR3 DNA reads TGTGCCAGCAGCTCTTTAGGGGGGAACACTGAAGCTTTCTTT. Its protein is CASSSLGGNTEAFF.

The chain has TRBV6-5 and TRBJ2-7; D may be TRBD2 (6 bases). V gave up 2 bases and J gave up 7 bases, with 6 bases separating them. CDR1 is MNHEY, CDR2 SVGAGI, per germline. The CDR3 covers 11 residues. CDR3: CASSYGGEQYF. The CDR3 region has the DNA TGTGCCAGCAGTTACGGGGGGGAGCAGTACTTC.

The genes are TRBV1 and TRBJ2-1; TRBD2, the table's D call, was not compared with the DNA. TRBV1 is a pseudogene segment. The CDR3 length is 13 residues. The CDR3 loop is CTSSHATSGAEFF. Written as DNA, the CDR3 is TGCACCAGCAGCCATGCGACTAGCGGGGCCGAGTTCTTC.

This chain connects TRBV11-2 to TRBJ1-1; D is uncertain. With 2 bases removed from V and 1 base from J, the gap between germline ends came to 5 bases. CDR3 size: 13 residues. Germline assignment: CDR1 SGHAT and CDR2 FQNNGV. The CDR3 coding sequence is TGTGCCAGCAGCTTAATGGGGAACACTGAAGCTTTCTTT. This translates into CASSLMGNTEAFF.

The CDR3 is CASSLYAGEIHEQYF. The CDR3 DNA reads TGTGCCAGCAGTTTGTATGCGGGAGAAATCCACGAGCAGTACTTC. The chain joins TRBV28 to TRBJ2-7; 7 positions match TRBD2. This CDR3 spans 15 amino acids. Germline values: CDR1 MDHEN, CDR2 SYDVKM. V trimming: 3 bases; J trimming: 5 bases; junction bases outside the gene matches: 10.

The chain couples TRBV5-4 to TRBJ2-1; 14 nucleotides agree with TRBD2. The CDR3 consists of 17 residues. Germline CDR1 is SGHNT and CDR2 is YYREEE (reference sequence). With V trimmed by 3 bases and J by 7 bases, 9 bases remained unmatched. The CDR3 DNA reads TGTGCCAGCAGCTCGAATACAAGGACTAGCGGGAGGAATGAGCAGTTCTTC. Translated: CASSSNTRTSGRNEQFF. The full variable domain, its missing parts supplied by reference TRBV5-4 and TRBJ2-1, is ETGVTQSPTHLIKTRGQQVTLRCSSQSGHNTVSWYQQALGQGPQFIFQYYREEENGRGNFPPRFSGLQFPNYSSELNVNALELDDSALYLCASSSNTRTSGRNEQFFGPGTRLTVL.

The V and J genes are TRBV5-4 and TRBJ1-1; D gene uncertain. V was pared by 4 bases and J by 5 bases, with 21 bases between. The CDR3 consists of 16 residues. Germline loops: CDR1 SGHNT, CDR2 YYREEE (reference sequence). CDR3 sequence: CASSPGVRVRGTEAFF. The CDR3 DNA reads TGTGCCAGCAGCCCCGGGGTCCGGGTAAGAGGTACTGAAGCTTTCTTT.

This chain connects TRBV6-5 to TRBJ1-1, with D unresolved. Trimming took off 10 bases at V and 11 bases at J, with 11 bases between the two ends. The CDR3 consists of 9 residues. Germline V gene sequence: CDR1 MNHEY, CDR2 SVGAGI. Here the CDR3 reads CANWGQAFF. The CDR3 DNA sequence: TGTGCCAATTGGGGTCAGGCTTTCTTT.

The chain couples TRBV7-2 to TRBJ2-3; D is unclear. Germline values: CDR1 SGHTA, CDR2 FQGNSA. The CDR3 runs 13 residues. The V gene lost 4 bases and the J gene lost 5 bases, with 10 bases spanning the gap. The CDR3 nucleotides read TGTGCCAGCAGCTCCCCGATTCTAGATACGCAGTATTTT. Translation gives CASSSPILDTQYF.

J is TRBJ2-5 and V is TRBV5-6; D might be TRBD1 (6 bases). V was pared by 0 bases and J by 3 bases, with 6 bases between. The germline V gene has CDR1 SGHDT and CDR2 YYEEEE. This CDR3 has 13 residues. DNA of the CDR3: TGTGCCAGCAGCTTGGGACAGGAAGAGACCCAGTACTTC. Translation gives CASSLGQEETQYF.

This clone is a singleton in its sample. This chain uses TRBV7-2 with TRBJ1-6; weak D call: TRBD1 (6 bases). The CDR3 spans 17 residues. The V and J ends lost 5 bases and 4 bases respectively, with 18 bases between them. CDR1 is SGHTA, CDR2 FQGNSA, per germline. CDR3 in amino acids: CASSVGGAGIYNSPLHF. CDR3 DNA sequence: TGTGCCAGCAGCGTTGGGGGGGCAGGGATTTATAATTCACCCCTCCACTTT.